The 12 T cell receptor beta chains below all came from one sample that was sequenced in a study of early T cells in non-severe SARS-CoV-2 infection. TCRdb re-called the 5' RACE reads through MiXCR, storing one row per CDR3 protein. The sample has about 21,000 distinct CDR3 sequences, approximately 4.4% seen once; the top ten hold under 20%. Sequencing was done on a sample of whole blood. The receptors were gathered from an adult who was a healthcare worker with PCR-confirmed SARS-CoV-2 infection or an uninfected control (not recorded which).

In this sample, this clonotype turned up a few times. The chain joins TRBV11-2 to TRBJ1-2, with TRBD1 as a possible D gene (5 bases). The V gene lost 2 bases and the J gene lost 8 bases, with 9 bases spanning the gap. The germline V gene has CDR1 SGHAT and CDR2 FQNNGV. The CDR3 length is 12 residues. CDR3 amino acids: CASSLIGDGYTF. DNA of the CDR3: TGTGCCAGCAGCTTAATCGGGGACGGCTACACCTTC.

The chain links TRBV20-1 to TRBJ1-5, with D possibly being TRBD1 (6 bases). This CDR3 contains 14 residues. CDR1 and CDR2 from the germline V gene are DFQATT and SNEGSKA (reference sequence). Trimming took off 3 bases at V and 4 bases at J, with 13 bases between the two ends. This chain's CDR3 is CSASGGQRNQPQHF. CDR3 coding DNA: TGCAGTGCTAGTGGGGGACAACGAAATCAGCCCCAGCATTTT.

This clonotype is medium-sized. This chain uses TRBV9 with TRBJ1-5; 7 bases line up with TRBD1. The CDR3 length is 15 residues. The V and J ends lost 3 bases and 3 bases, in that order; junction bases with no gene match: 6. The V gene's germline CDR1 is SGDLS and CDR2 YYNGEE. CDR3 nucleotides: TGTGCCAGCAGCGCGGGGGGGACAGACAATCAGCCCCAGCATTTT. Translated: CASSAGGTDNQPQHF.

This clonotype was seen a handful of times. The chain combines TRBV5-1 with TRBJ1-2; D not certain. CDR3 length equals 14 residues. CDR1 and CDR2 from the germline V gene are SGHRS and YFSETQ. V lost 0 bases to trimming and J lost 0 bases, with 6 bases between them. The CDR3 is CASSLAEANYGYTF. In DNA form, the CDR3 reads TGCGCCAGCAGCTTGGCTGAAGCTAACTATGGCTACACCTTC.

This clonotype was counted a single time. This chain links TRBV5-4 with TRBJ1-2, with D tentatively TRBD1 (6 bases). Germline loops: CDR1 SGHNT, CDR2 YYREEE (reference sequence). The CDR3 has 14 amino acids. V gave up 0 bases and J gave up 3 bases, with 9 bases separating them. CDR3 in DNA: TGTGCCAGCAGCTTGGAGGACAGTTACTATGGCTACACCTTC. It encodes CASSLEDSYYGYTF.

This clonotype was recorded a few times. This chain joins TRBV30 and TRBJ1-5, with unresolved D. CDR1 and CDR2 from the germline V gene are GTSNPN and SVGIG (reference sequence). Trimming shortened V by 0 bases and J by 5 bases, and 5 bases separated the two germline ends. The CDR3 sequence is 12 residues long. CDR3 DNA: TGTGCCTGGAGTGTATCGGATCAGCCCCAGCATTTT. It codes for CAWSVSDQPQHF.

This clonotype rates as medium-sized. The CDR3 is CASSLEKDNSPLHF. The CDR3 nucleotides are TGCGCCAGCAGCTTGGAGAAGGATAATTCACCCCTCCACTTT. This chain uses TRBV5-1 with TRBJ1-6; D call uncertain. This CDR3 is 14 amino acids long. The germline V gene encodes CDR1 SGHRS and CDR2 YFSETQ. The germline V and J ends were trimmed by 0 bases and 5 bases, with 6 bases remaining between them. Drawing the rest from reference TRBV5-1 and TRBJ1-6, the complete variable domain is KAGVTQTPRYLIKTRGQQVTLSCSPISGHRSVSWYQQTPGQGLQFLFEYFSETQRNKGNFPGRFSGRQFSNSRSEMNVSTLELGDSALYLCASSLEKDNSPLHFGNGTRLTVT.

This clonotype was seen many times. The chain joins TRBV11-2 to TRBJ2-5, with a tentative D call TRBD1 (6 bases). Germline V gene sequence: CDR1 SGHAT, CDR2 FQNNGV. This CDR3 is built from 16 residues. The V end was cut by 4 bases, the J end by 5 bases, with 20 bases between. In DNA, the CDR3 is TGTGCCAGCAGCTCCCTGGGCAGGGGCGAAATGGAGACCCAGTACTTC. Amino acid sequence: CASSSLGRGEMETQYF.

About this clonotype: Possible read error: a much larger clone is one base away. The rearrangement joins TRBV12-3 or TRBV12-4 to TRBJ2-7; D not certain. The CDR3 contains 11 residues. The CDR3 sequence: CTSSIIYEQYF. CDR3 coding DNA: TGTACCAGCAGTATTATCTACGAGCAGTACTTC.

This clonotype is medium-sized (0.01 to 0.1%) by share. The V gene is TRBV7-3, the J gene TRBJ2-2, with D hard to call. Germline loops: CDR1 SGHTA, CDR2 FQGTGA. The CDR3 is 15 amino acids. The V and J ends lost 5 bases and 7 bases respectively, with 17 bases between them. CDR3 sequence: CASSPQPASGGELFF. CDR3 in DNA: TGTGCCAGCAGCCCACAACCGGCGTCTGGCGGGGAGCTGTTTTTT.

This clonotype was seen a few times. This chain connects TRBV6-2 or TRBV6-3 to TRBJ1-5; 12 nucleotides agree with TRBD1. The germline V gene has CDR1 MNHEY and CDR2 SVGEGT. The CDR3 spans 15 residues. After removal of 7 bases from V and 9 bases from J, the junction contained 10 bases not matched to a gene. CDR3: CASKSPGTGGAPQHF. The CDR3 region has the DNA TGTGCCAGCAAGTCCCCCGGGACAGGGGGCGCGCCCCAGCATTTT.

V usage is TRBV6-2 or TRBV6-3 and J usage is TRBJ2-5; TRBD1 aligns across 10 bases. The CDR3 is 15 amino acids. Unmatched junction bases numbered 6, after V lost 5 bases and J lost 3 bases. CDR1 is MNHEY, CDR2 SVGEGT, per germline. In DNA form, the CDR3 reads TGTGCCAGCAGTCAAGACAGGGGGCGTGAAGAGACCCAGTACTTC. Protein product: CASSQDRGREETQYF.